This T cell receptor beta chain originates from a study of CD8 T cells in ankylosing spondylitis. This CDR3 has 13 residues. Germline V CDR1 and CDR2: SQVTM, ANQGSEA. The ends were cut back, 0 bases at V and 7 bases at J, with 10 bases in the middle. Libraries for TCR beta were made by quantitative 5'-RACE with molecular barcodes. TCRdb analysed the 5' RACE reads with MiXCR anew, one entry per CDR3 protein. The data show fewer than 200,000 distinct CDR3 sequences, over 15% seen once. Sequencing was carried out using blood, either unsorted or a sorted T cell fraction (not recorded which). The V call is TRBV29-1, the J call TRBJ1-3; D not resolved. This sequence was found in a male donor under 30 with ankylosing spondylitis or in good health (not recorded which). The CDR3: CSVEDIAGNTIYF. In DNA, the CDR3 is TGCAGCGTTGAAGACATTGCCGGCAACACCATATATTTT. The full variable domain, its missing parts supplied by reference TRBV29-1 and TRBJ1-3, is SAVISQKPSRDICQRGTSLTIQCQVDSQVTMMFWYRQQPGQSLTLIATANQGSEATYESGFVIDKFPISRPNLTFSTLTVSNMSPEDSSIYLCSVEDIAGNTIYFGEGSWLTVV.